This T cell receptor beta chain originates from a study of blood T cells in healthy people across ages (dated by TCRdb to 2015 to 2017). Regarding the research as a whole: In model experiments, template switching captured about one uniquely barcoded TCR beta cDNA molecule for every two T cells. To avoid experimental bias, donors of different ages were distributed randomly across sequencing lanes. Using the same blood draw, the study looked at two additional independent replicas of 1 million unique cDNA reads for two donors, one aged 18 to 30 and the other aged 80 or older. Using deep sequencing normalized with unique cDNA molecular identifiers, the study measured how TCR beta repertoire diversity changes with age. Four age groups were formed from the donors: young (average roughly 15 years), middle-aged (around 39), aged (under 70) and long-lived (82).

CDR3 length: 16 amino acids, cysteine to phenylalanine. This entry keeps only the CDR3 DNA: 48 bases, framed from base 1. For this chain, trimming is 5 bases at the V end and 0 bases at the J end, and the number of junction bases without a gene match is 7. For CDR1 and CDR2, the germline V gene (reference sequence) lists SEHNR and FQNEAQ. The full study reports these points: Compared with the aged group, the long-lived group had more naive CD4+ T cells, fewer expanded clones and increased TCR diversity, a pattern suggesting age selection. As age increased, observed TCR beta diversity per million T cells dropped in a roughly linear way, and a significant reduction was already evident by age 40. Total diversity estimates from one million sequenced T cells were considered lower bounds and underestimates. Bulk unsorted PBMC profiling prevented conclusive comparison of naive and antigen-experienced compartments. Because the CMV infection status of the donors was unknown, age-related changes in expanded clonotypes may potentially have been confounded. The percentage of naive T cells measured by flow cytometry correlated strongly with observed TCR beta diversity.

Library creation used 5' RACE. The data were produced on an Illumina HiSeq 2500. A second PCR of roughly 7 to 12 cycles was run with a J-beta primer mix and a sample-barcoded 5' primer. A template-switch 5' adaptor carrying 12 random nucleotides introduced a unique molecular identifier onto each TCR beta cDNA molecule. Each sample yielded at least 3 million CDR3-containing paired-end reads. First-strand cDNA was synthesized from all RNA with the Mint cDNA synthesis kit, primed by a TRBC-specific oligonucleotide. Following uracil-DNA glycosylase treatment, a first 18-cycle PCR with universal primers M1SS and BC2_uni_R was performed on all cDNA. Per the source publication's procedure: Each sample was normalized by randomly selecting 1 million high-quality reads, each carrying a distinct molecular identifier. Reads with shared molecular identifiers were discarded instead of being binned into consensus sequences. MiTCR, run with a Q25 quality threshold and the strictest error-elimination algorithm, handled CDR3 identification, clonotype clustering and error correction. Lower-bound total TCR beta diversity was estimated with a nonparametric unseen species model using Euler transformation. The public reads were reanalyzed by TCRdb: fastp trimming at Q25, MiXCR alignment, in-frame beta chains only. All rows with the same CDR3 protein become a single entry with the most common DNA and genes. The V and J calls shown here were made by TCRdb, not taken from the authors' results. The sample contains about 670,000 distinct CDR3 sequences, 35% to 50% of them found a single time. Jointly, the top ten make up 25% to 30% of the sample.

As regards this clonotype: No cognate antigen has been identified for it. Base qualities are not recorded, but no much larger clone differs from it by a single base.

Systemically healthy Caucasian individuals from Russia, approximately 39 in total and aged roughly 6 to 100 years, were included as donors. Each donor gave roughly 9 milliliters of peripheral blood, drawn into EDTA-treated Vacutainer tubes. Ficoll-Paque density-gradient centrifugation was used to isolate PBMCs, with at least 6 million obtained per sample. Trizol reagent was used to extract total RNA from PBMCs, with at least 5 micrograms per sample. For every donor, flow cytometry on a PBMC aliquot measured the percentage of naive CD45RAhigh/CD27high T cells. The TCR sequence derives from a man older than 75 in good health. In this chain, TRBV7-9 is recombined with TRBJ1-5, with 7 middle bases fitting TRBD1. Sequencing input: blood. The DNA reads as follows: TGTGCCAGCAGCCCCTCGGGACAGCTTAGCAATCAGCCCCAGCATTTT. This yields the protein CASSPSGQLSNQPQHF.